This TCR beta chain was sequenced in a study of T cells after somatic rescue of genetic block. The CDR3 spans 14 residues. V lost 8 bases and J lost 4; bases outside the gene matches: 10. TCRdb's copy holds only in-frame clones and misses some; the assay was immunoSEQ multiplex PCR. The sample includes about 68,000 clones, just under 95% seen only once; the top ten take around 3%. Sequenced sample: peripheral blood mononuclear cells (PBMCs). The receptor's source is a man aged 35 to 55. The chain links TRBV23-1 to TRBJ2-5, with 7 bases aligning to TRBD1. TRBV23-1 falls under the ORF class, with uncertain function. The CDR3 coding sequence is TGCGCCAGCTCCAGAAGGGGGCACGGAGAGACCCAGTACTTC. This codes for CASSRRGHGETQYF.